This T cell receptor (beta chain) is from a study of blood T cell repertoires in COVID-19. The data were produced by immunoSEQ multiplex PCR, yet TCRdb's version contains in-frame clones alone and is incomplete. The repertoire has about 48,000 clones, about 89% of them found once; the top ten carry roughly 15%. The CDR3 extends over 15 amino acids. V was trimmed by 0 bases and J by 1 base, leaving 9 bases between them. Per germline, CDR1 SGHRS and CDR2 YFSETQ. The TCR originated in a human donor in a cohort sampled during active COVID-19. Sample: peripheral blood. The V gene is TRBV5-1, the J gene TRBJ2-3; D might be TRBD2 (5 bases). CDR3 sequence: CASSLESRGTDTQYF. The DNA of the CDR3 is TGCGCCAGCAGCTTGGAGTCGCGGGGCACAGATACGCAGTATTTT.